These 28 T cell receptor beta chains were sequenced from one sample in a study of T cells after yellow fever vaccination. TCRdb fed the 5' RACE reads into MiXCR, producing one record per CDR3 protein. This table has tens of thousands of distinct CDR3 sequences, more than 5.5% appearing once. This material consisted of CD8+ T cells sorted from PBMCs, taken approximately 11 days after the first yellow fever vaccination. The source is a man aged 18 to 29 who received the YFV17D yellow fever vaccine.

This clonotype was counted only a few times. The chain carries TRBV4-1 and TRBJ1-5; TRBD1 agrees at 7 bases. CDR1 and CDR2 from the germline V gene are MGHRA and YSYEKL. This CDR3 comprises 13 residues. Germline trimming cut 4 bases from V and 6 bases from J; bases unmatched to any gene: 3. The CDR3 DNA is TGCGCCAGCAGCCCACAGGGGAGTCAGCCCCAGCATTTT. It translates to CASSPQGSQPQHF.

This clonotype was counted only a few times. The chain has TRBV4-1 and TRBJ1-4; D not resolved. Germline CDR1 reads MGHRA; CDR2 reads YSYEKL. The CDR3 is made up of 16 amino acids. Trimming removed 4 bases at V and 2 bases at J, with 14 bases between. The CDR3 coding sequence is TGCGCCAGCAGCCCAAAGGCCGGGATGACTAATGAAAAACTGTTTTTT. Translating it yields CASSPKAGMTNEKLFF.

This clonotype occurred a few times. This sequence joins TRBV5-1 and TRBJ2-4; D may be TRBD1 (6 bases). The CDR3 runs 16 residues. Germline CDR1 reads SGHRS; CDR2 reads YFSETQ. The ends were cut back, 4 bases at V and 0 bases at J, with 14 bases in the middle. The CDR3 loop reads CASSQPDRLAKNIQYF. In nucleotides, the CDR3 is TGCGCCAGCAGCCAACCTGACAGGTTAGCCAAAAACATTCAGTACTTC.

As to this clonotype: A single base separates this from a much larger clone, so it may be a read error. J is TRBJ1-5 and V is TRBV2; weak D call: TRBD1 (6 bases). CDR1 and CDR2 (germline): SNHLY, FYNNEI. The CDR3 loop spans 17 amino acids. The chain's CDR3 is CACSPHPTGHSNQPQHF. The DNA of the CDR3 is TGTGCCTGCAGTCCCCACCCGACAGGACATAGCAATCAGCCCCAGCATTTT.

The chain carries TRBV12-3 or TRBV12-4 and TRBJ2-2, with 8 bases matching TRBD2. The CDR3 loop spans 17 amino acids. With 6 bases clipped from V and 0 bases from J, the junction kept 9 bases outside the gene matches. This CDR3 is CASRIAPGLANTGELFF. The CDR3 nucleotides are TGTGCCAGCAGGATCGCCCCGGGACTAGCGAACACCGGGGAGCTGTTTTTT.

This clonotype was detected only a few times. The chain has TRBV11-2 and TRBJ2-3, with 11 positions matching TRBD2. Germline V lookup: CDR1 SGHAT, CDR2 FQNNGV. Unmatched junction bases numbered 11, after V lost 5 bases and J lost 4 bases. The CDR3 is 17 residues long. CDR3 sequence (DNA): TGTGCCAGCAGCCTACCGGGACTAGCGGCTTCCTCAGATACGCAGTATTTT. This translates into CASSLPGLAASSDTQYF.

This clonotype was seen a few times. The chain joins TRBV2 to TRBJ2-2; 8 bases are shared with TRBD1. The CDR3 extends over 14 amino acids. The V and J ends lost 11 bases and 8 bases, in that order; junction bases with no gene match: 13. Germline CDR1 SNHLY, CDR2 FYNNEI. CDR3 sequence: CAARQGILEGELFF. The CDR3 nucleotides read TGTGCCGCTAGACAGGGGATATTGGAAGGGGAGCTGTTTTTT.

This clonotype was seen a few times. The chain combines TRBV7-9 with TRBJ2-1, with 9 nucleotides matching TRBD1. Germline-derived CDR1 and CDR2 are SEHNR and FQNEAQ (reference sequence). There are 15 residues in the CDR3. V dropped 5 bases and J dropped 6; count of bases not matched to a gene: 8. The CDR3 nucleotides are TGTGCCAGCAGCACCGGACAGGGGACACTCAATGAGCAGTTCTTC. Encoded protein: CASSTGQGTLNEQFF.

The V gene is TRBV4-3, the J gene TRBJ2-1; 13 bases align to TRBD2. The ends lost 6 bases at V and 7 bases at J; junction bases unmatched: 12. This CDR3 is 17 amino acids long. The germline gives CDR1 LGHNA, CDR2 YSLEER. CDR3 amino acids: CASSSRTSGGLGNEQFF. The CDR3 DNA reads TGCGCCAGCAGTTCCAGGACTAGCGGGGGATTAGGGAATGAGCAGTTCTTC.

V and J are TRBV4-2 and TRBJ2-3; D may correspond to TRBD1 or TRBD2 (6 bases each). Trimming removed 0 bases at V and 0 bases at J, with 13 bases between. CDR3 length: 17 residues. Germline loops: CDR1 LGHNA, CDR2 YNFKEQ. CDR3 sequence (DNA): TGTGCCAGCAGCCAAGATGGGGGGCGGGGAAGCACAGATACGCAGTATTTT. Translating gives CASSQDGGRGSTDTQYF.

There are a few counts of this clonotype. CDR3 amino acids: CASSSLYEQYF. As DNA, the CDR3 is TGTGCCAGCAGCTCCCTGTACGAGCAGTACTTC. The V call is TRBV7-9, the J call TRBJ2-7; D is unclear. Germline V gene sequence: CDR1 SEHNR, CDR2 FQNEAQ (reference sequence). V was trimmed by 4 bases and J by 4 bases, leaving 5 bases between them. CDR3 length: 11 amino acids.

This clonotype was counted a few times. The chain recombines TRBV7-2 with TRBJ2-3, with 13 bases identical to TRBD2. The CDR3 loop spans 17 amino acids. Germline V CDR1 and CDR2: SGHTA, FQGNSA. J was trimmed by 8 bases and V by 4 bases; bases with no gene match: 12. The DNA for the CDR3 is TGTGCCAGCAGCTCGGGAGGGACTAGCGGGGAGTTGGCTACGCAGTATTTT. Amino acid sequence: CASSSGGTSGELATQYF.

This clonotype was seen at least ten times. CDR3 loop: CSADTQYF. CDR3 nucleotide sequence: TGCAGTGCGGATACGCAGTATTTT. The gene calls are TRBV20-1 and TRBJ2-3; D is undetermined. CDR1 is DFQATT, CDR2 SNEGSKA, per germline (reference sequence). CDR3 length: 8 amino acids. The V end was cut by 6 bases, the J end by 6 bases, with 1 base between.

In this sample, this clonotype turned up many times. CDR3 region: CASSQGRRGNQPQHF. The CDR3 nucleotides are TGTGCCAGCAGCCAAGGACGTAGGGGCAATCAGCCCCAGCATTTT. V gene TRBV3-1 combines with J gene TRBJ1-5, with no clear D. Trimming cost V 1 base and J 2 bases, with 9 bases left between them. There are 15 residues in the CDR3. Germline CDR1 and CDR2: LGHDT and YNNKEL (reference sequence).

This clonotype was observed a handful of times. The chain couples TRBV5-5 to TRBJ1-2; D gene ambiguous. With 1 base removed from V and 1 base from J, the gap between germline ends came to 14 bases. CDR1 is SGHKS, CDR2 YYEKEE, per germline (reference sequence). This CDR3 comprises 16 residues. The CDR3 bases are TGTGCCAGCAGCTTGTCCGAGTCGCTGGGTAACTATGGCTACACCTTC. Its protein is CASSLSESLGNYGYTF.

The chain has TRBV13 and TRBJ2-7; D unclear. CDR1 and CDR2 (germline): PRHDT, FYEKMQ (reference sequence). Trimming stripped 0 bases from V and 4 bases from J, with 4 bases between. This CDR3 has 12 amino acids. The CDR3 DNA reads TGTGCCAGCAGCTTAGGCCGGTACGAGCAGTACTTC. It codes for CASSLGRYEQYF.

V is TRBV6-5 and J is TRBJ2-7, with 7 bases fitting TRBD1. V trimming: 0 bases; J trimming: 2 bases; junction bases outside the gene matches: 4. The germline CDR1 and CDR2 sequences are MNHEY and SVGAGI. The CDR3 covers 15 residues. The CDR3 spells CASSYSRTGAYEQYV. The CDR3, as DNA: TGTGCCAGCAGTTACTCGAGGACAGGTGCCTACGAGCAGTACGTC.

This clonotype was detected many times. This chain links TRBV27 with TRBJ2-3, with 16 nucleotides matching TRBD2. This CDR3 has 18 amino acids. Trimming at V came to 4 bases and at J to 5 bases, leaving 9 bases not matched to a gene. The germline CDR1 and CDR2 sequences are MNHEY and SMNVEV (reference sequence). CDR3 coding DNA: TGTGCCAGCAGTTCGCCGGGACTAGCGGGGGGGTTTCGAGATACGCAGTATTTT. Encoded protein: CASSSPGLAGGFRDTQYF.

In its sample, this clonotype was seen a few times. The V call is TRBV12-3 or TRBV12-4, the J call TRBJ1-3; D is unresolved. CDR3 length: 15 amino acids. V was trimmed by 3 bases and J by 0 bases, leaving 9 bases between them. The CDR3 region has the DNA TGTGCCAGCAGTTTTTGGCAGACCTCTGGAAACACCATATATTTT. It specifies CASSFWQTSGNTIYF.

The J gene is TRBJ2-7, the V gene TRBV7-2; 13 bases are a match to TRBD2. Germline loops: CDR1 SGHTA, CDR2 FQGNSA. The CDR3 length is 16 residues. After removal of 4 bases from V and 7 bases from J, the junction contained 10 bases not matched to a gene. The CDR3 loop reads CASSSTSGGFVREQYF. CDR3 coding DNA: TGTGCCAGCAGCTCGACTAGCGGGGGGTTTGTTCGGGAGCAGTACTTC.

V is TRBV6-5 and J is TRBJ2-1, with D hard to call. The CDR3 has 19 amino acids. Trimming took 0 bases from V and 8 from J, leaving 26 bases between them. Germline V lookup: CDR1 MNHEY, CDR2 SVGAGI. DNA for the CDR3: TGTGCCAGCAGTTACTCGAGTTCTTCCGACCGCCCGAGTGATGATGAGCAGTTCTTC. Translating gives CASSYSSSSDRPSDDEQFF.

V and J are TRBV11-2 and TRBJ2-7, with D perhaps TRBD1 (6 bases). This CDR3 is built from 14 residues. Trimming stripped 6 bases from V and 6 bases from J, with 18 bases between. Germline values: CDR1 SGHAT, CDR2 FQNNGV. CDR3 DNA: TGTGCCAGCAGGTCCTCCCTTAGGGGGTTCGAGCAGTACTTC. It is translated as CASRSSLRGFEQYF.

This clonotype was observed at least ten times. CDR3 DNA: TGTGCCAGCAGCCAGGGGGCCACCTACAATGAGCAGTTCTTC. Protein product: CASSQGATYNEQFF. This rearrangement joins TRBV27 to TRBJ2-1, with 8 bases identical to TRBD1. This CDR3 is 14 amino acids long. From germline, CDR1 is MNHEY and CDR2 SMNVEV (reference sequence). With 6 bases clipped from V and 2 bases from J, the junction kept 3 bases outside the gene matches.

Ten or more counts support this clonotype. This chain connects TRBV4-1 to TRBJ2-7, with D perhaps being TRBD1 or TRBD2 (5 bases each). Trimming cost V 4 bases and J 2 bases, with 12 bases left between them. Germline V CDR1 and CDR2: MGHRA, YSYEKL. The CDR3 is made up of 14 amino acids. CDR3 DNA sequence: TGCGCCAGCAGCCTAAGGGACGCAACCTACGAGCAGTACTTC. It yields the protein CASSLRDATYEQYF.

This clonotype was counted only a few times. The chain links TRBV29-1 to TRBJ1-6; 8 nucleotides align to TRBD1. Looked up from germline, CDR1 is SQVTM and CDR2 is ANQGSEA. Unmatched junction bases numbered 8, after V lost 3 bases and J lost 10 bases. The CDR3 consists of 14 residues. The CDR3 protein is CSVDSRTGTSPLHF. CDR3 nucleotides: TGCAGCGTTGATTCCCGGACAGGGACGTCACCCCTCCACTTT.

This CDR3 reads CASSSALDEKLFF. CDR3 nucleotide sequence: TGTGCCAGCAGCTCCGCCTTGGATGAAAAACTGTTTTTT. The chain recombines TRBV5-4 with TRBJ1-4; D is uncertain. CDR3 size: 13 residues. The V and J ends lost 3 bases and 6 bases respectively, with 9 bases between them. Germline CDR1 SGHNT, CDR2 YYREEE (reference sequence).

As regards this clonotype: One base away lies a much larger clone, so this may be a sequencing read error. Here the CDR3 reads CASSGAVGGQPQHF. The CDR3 nucleotides are TGCGCCAGCAGCGGGGCGGTGGGGGGTCAGCCCCAGCATTTT. The chain joins TRBV4-3 to TRBJ1-5; D might be TRBD1 (5 bases). Germline assignment: CDR1 LGHNA and CDR2 YSLEER. The V end was cut by 5 bases, the J end by 6 bases, with 14 bases between. The CDR3 has 14 residues.

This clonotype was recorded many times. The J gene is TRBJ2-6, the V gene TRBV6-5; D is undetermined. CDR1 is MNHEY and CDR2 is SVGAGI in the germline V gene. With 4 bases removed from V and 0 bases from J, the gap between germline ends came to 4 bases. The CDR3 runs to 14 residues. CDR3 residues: CASSLFSGANVLTF. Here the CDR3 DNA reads TGTGCCAGCAGTTTATTCTCTGGGGCCAACGTCCTGACTTTC.